This T cell receptor beta chain was observed in a study of early T cells in non-severe SARS-CoV-2 infection. This clonotype occurred many times. TCRdb ran MiXCR on the 5' RACE reads and lists one entry per CDR3 protein. The data contain 55,000 or so distinct CDR3 sequences, under 15% of them singletons. The CDR3 sequence is 17 residues long. CDR1 is LGHNA and CDR2 is YSLEER in the germline V gene. V shed 2 bases, J shed 2 bases, and the junction held 10 bases outside the gene matches. The specimen was whole blood. This TCR derives from an adult who was a healthcare worker with PCR-confirmed SARS-CoV-2 infection or an uninfected control (not recorded which). The chain couples TRBV4-3 to TRBJ1-2; 8 bases align to TRBD1. This chain's CDR3 is CASSQSRTWTGNYGYTF. DNA for the CDR3: TGCGCCAGCAGCCAAAGCAGGACATGGACAGGGAACTATGGCTACACCTTC.